These 7 T cell receptor beta chains were all obtained from the same sample, sequenced in a study of T cell clonotyping in hematopoietic cell transplantation. This table comes from immunoSEQ multiplex PCR, and its TCRdb copy is limited to in-frame clones, with some not included. The repertoire includes about 69,000 clones, almost 97% of them detected once, and roughly 1.5% sits in the top ten. Time point in this sample: recipient sample about 28 days before transplant, after cytoreduction. The source was peripheral blood mononuclear cells, collected before stem cell transplant. These receptors all come from a woman in her fifties or sixties with acute myeloid leukemia. Some clones in this sample may be carry-over from other donors' samples.

The CDR3 is CASSPNPSTETQYF. As DNA, the CDR3 is TGTGCCAGTAGTCCCAACCCTTCGACAGAGACCCAGTACTTC. The V call is TRBV19, the J call TRBJ2-5; D is ambiguous. CDR3 length equals 14 residues. V lost 5 bases to trimming and J lost 4 bases, with 14 bases between them. CDR1 LNHDA and CDR2 SQIVND come from the germline V gene (reference sequence).

This chain connects TRBV6-6 to TRBJ2-1; D gene ambiguous. The germline CDR1 and CDR2 sequences are MNHNY and SVGAGI (reference sequence). With 7 bases removed from V and 6 bases from J, the gap between germline ends came to 7 bases. This CDR3 has 11 amino acids. The CDR3 coding sequence is TGTGCCAGCAATGCTTTCAATGAGCAGTTCTTC. This codes for CASNAFNEQFF.

This chain joins TRBV11-2 and TRBJ1-1, with unresolved D. This CDR3 contains 12 residues. V was cut by 6 bases and J by 2 bases, with 7 bases left in between. Germline V gene sequence: CDR1 SGHAT, CDR2 FQNNGV. The CDR3 DNA reads TGTGCCAGCAGGAGTGGAAACACTGAAGCTTTCTTT. It yields the protein CASRSGNTEAFF.

The V gene is TRBV6-5, the J gene TRBJ1-4; TRBD1 matches 12 bases. The CDR3 is 14 residues long. V lost 4 bases, J lost 8 bases, and 2 bases stayed unmatched. From germline, CDR1 is MNHEY and CDR2 SVGAGI. The CDR3 spells CASSSGQGAEKLFF. The CDR3 nucleotides read TGTGCCAGCAGTTCGGGACAGGGGGCGGAAAAACTGTTTTTT.

The chain links TRBV2 to TRBJ2-7, with 8 nucleotides matching TRBD1. With V trimmed by 9 bases and J by 3 bases, 4 bases remained unmatched. This CDR3 spans 12 amino acids. Germline V gives CDR1 SNHLY, CDR2 FYNNEI. The CDR3 reads CARGGQGYEQYF. CDR3 nucleotides: TGTGCCAGAGGAGGACAGGGCTACGAGCAGTACTTC.

The J gene is TRBJ2-7, the V gene TRBV9; D remains unclear. Germline loops: CDR1 SGDLS, CDR2 YYNGEE. V gave up 0 bases and J gave up 2 bases, with 12 bases separating them. This CDR3 region has 15 residues. The chain's CDR3 is CASSVGDIPAYEQYF. CDR3 in DNA: TGTGCCAGCAGCGTAGGAGACATCCCAGCCTACGAGCAGTACTTC.

V usage is TRBV2 and J usage is TRBJ2-1; TRBD2 might be the D (6 bases). Deletions cut 4 bases from V and 15 bases from J, with 19 bases between. This CDR3 has 13 amino acids. Germline V CDR1 and CDR2: SNHLY, FYNNEI. CDR3 nucleotides: TGTGCCAGCAGTGTTTCCCTGGAGGGACGGCCGTTCTTC. This gives the protein CASSVSLEGRPFF. The full variable domain, with the rest looked up from reference TRBV2 and TRBJ2-1, is EPEVTQTPSHQVTQMGQEVILRCVPISNHLYFYWYRQILGQKVEFLVSFYNNEISEKSEIFDDQFSVERPDGSNFTLKIRSTKLEDSAMYFCASSVSLEGRPFFGPGTRLTVL.